This T cell receptor (beta chain) was profiled in a study of blood T cell repertoires in COVID-19. Study-wide background: Donors in the United States, Italy and Spain gave samples during acute or convalescent COVID-19. T cells, B-cell-depleted T cells, or PBMCs supplied cDNA or gDNA.

Assignment of participants to cohorts was predicated upon participant-reported clinical history. The repertoire was sequenced with immunoSEQ multiplex PCR; TCRdb's copy has only in-frame clones and lacks some. The repertoire holds about 430,000 clones, about 88% seen once, with 1.2% to 1.5% in the top ten. Germline V gene sequence: CDR1 MDHEN, CDR2 SYDVKM. V dropped 5 bases and J dropped 2; count of bases not matched to a gene: 11. The CDR3 has 16 amino acids. The sequencing input was PBMCs or T cells enriched from blood (not recorded which). This sequence originates from a woman under 30 who had been exposed to COVID-19. The gene calls are TRBV28 and TRBJ2-7; 8 nucleotides align to TRBD2. CDR3 in amino acids: CASSPTRERETYEQYF. For the CDR3, the DNA is TGTGCCAGCAGTCCTACGCGGGAGCGGGAGACCTACGAGCAGTACTTC.